This TCR beta chain was found in a study of shared clonotypes between healthy human individuals (TCRdb year 2020). Study-wide context: A couple of women and three men aged 18 to 49 years were included in the cohort. To estimate repertoire size and how much clonotypes are shared between individuals, the study performed deep sequencing of blood TCR repertoires from about five healthy adults. Different laboratories and diverse techniques were used to prepare libraries and sequence TCR repertoires, to increase sequencing depth and limit assay-specific biases. Each donor's leukapheresis produced roughly between about 0.9 and 9.5 billion PBMCs. Beyond this particular receptor, the publication reports: The small number of donors limited the genetic and exposure-history diversity represented. Based on pairwise subsampling, the degree of clonotype sharing among donors was expected to be affected by sequencing depth. Sampling was restricted to blood, and TCR repertoires in tissues likely differ from the TCR repertoires found in blood.

Using the deep immunoSEQ assay, TCR CDR3 regions were amplified from genomic DNA by multiplex PCR. Genomic DNA extracted from each cell subset was distributed evenly over all wells of several immunoSEQ 96-well plates, and each plate served as one replicate. For unsorted PBMC, each replicate PCR was loaded with approximately 300 ng genomic DNA, equivalent to about 30,000 T cell genomes. Ten immunoSEQ deep assay plates were used to sequence unsorted PBMC genomic DNA. Purified libraries were quantified with a Qubit 3.0 fluorometer, sized on a Bioanalyzer 2100, and re-quantified with the KAPA Library Quantification kit. Each immunoSEQ 96-well plate was sequenced on its own single-read 150-cycle Illumina NextSeq 550 flow cell. The paper's data handling went like this. Because the immunoSEQ output included only junctional sequences and no quality scores, the filtering could not be the same as the filtering used for full-length reads. To assign V/J genes and CDR3, sequences were annotated using PyIR, a Python wrapper for IgBLAST v1.9, with IMGT germline references. Reads were removed for weak V/J assignments (E-value above 1e-6), missing CDR3, stop codons, out-of-frame junctions, or ambiguous translated residues. A V3J clonotype was defined by an identical inferred V gene, J gene, and CDR3 amino acid sequence. To compute the percentage overlap between repertoires, the number of shared unique clonotypes was divided by the size of the smaller repertoire. RTK rarefaction, the Chao1 estimator, and Recon v2.1 estimates of unobserved clonotypes were used to assess repertoire richness. TCRdb stores this immuneACCESS table with in-frame sequences only. Part of the clones is absent; in the studies checked, under half of the shortfall reflects unresolved V genes, and no reason is known for the rest. The V and J calls and clone size were taken over from that table, and D and trimming were inferred from the DNA. This sample comprises hundreds of thousands of clones, about 85% of them detected only once. Roughly 13% of the sample is held by the ten biggest clonotypes.

There are 12 amino acids in the CDR3, from cysteine to phenylalanine inclusive. The read is trimmed to its CDR3 DNA, 36 bases read in frame from base 1. Per the germline V gene (reference sequence), MNHEY is the CDR1 and SMNVEV is the CDR2. V is pared back by 6 bases and J by 9 bases, with 9 bases lying between the germline termini. Donors were healthy HIV-negative adults with no recently reported acute infections or vaccinations. Every donor was a Caucasian adult residing in Nashville, Tennessee, USA. For unsorted samples, about 87 million PBMCs were counted, and genomic DNA was extracted using the QIAamp DNA Blood Mini kit. Blood was collected by leukapheresis, and PBMCs were isolated by Ficoll-Histopaque density gradient centrifugation and then cryopreserved in liquid nitrogen vapor phase. Note on this clone: Its antigen remains unidentified. There are no base qualities to consult, and no much larger clone falls within one base.

This clonotype was obtained from a woman aged 40 to 49 in good health. Some clones in this sample may be carry-over from other donors' samples. Material: PBMCs. The rearrangement combines TRBV27 with TRBJ1-6, with the D gene too uncertain to name. The CDR3 reads CASRPDGSPLHF. The base sequence is TGTGCCAGCAGACCGGACGGTTCACCCCTCCACTTT.